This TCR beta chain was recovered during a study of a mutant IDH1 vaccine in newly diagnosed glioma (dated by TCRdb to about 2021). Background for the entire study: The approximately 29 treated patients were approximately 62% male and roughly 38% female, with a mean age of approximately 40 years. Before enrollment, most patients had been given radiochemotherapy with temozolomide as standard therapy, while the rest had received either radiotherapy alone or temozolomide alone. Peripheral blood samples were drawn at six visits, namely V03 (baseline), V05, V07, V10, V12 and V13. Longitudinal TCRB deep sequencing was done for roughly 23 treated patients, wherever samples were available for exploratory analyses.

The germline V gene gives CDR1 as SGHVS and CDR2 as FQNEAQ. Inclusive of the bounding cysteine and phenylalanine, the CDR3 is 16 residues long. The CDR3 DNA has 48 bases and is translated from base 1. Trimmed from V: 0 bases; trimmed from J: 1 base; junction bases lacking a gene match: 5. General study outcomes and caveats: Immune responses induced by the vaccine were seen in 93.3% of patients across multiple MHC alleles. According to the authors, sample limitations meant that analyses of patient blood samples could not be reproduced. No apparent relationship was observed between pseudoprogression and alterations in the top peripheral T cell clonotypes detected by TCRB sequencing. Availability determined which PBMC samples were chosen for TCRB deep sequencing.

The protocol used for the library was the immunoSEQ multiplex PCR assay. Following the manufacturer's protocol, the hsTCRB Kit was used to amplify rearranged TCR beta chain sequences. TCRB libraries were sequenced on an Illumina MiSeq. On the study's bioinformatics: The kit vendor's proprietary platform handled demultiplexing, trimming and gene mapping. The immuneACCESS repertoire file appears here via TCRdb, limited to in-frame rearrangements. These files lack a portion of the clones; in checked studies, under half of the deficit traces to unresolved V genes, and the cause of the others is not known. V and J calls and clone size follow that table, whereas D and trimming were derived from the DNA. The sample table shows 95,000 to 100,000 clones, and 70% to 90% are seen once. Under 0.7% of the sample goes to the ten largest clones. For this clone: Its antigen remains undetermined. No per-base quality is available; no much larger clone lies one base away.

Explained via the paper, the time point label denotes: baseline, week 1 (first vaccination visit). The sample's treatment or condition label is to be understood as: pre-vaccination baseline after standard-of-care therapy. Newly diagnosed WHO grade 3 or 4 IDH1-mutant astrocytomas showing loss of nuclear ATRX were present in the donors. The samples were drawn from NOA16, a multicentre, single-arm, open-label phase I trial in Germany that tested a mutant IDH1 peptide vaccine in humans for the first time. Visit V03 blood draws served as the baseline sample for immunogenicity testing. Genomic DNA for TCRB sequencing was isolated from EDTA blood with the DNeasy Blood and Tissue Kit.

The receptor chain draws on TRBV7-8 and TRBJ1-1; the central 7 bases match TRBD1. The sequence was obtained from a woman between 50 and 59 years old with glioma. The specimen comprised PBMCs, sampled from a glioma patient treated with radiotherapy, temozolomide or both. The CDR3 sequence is CASSLAPQGQNTEAFF. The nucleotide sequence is TGTGCCAGCAGCTTAGCCCCACAGGGGCAGAACACTGAAGCTTTCTTT.